These T cell receptor beta chains were read from a single sample in a study of shared clonotypes between healthy human individuals. The protocol was immunoSEQ multiplex PCR, while the TCRdb copy is restricted to in-frame clones and leaves out a portion. Seen here are about 1.1 million clones, approximately 80% observed once, and the top ten hold 0.5% to 0.65%. The sequenced sample was memory CD4+ T cells from PBMCs. The receptor set was obtained from a man in his late teens or twenties in good health. Some clones in this sample may be carry-over from other donors' samples. Both conserved end residues are trimmed from each CDR3. The D gene is left open where the match is weak. A clone size is listed for some rows: how often the clone was seen (once, few, many), or a class if it is expanded.

TRBJ2-5	.	.	14	TRBV7-9	ASSPRGGTVQETQY
TRBJ2-5	.	TRBD1	11	TRBV5-4	ASSGTVQETQY
TRBJ1-5	few	.	12	TRBV6-1	ASSLQWGNQPQH
TRBJ1-4	.	.	12	TRBV11-1	ASSLSRTNEKLF
TRBJ2-3	.	TRBD2	14	TRBV9	ASSVGASGYTDTQY
TRBJ2-1	.	.	12	TRBV28	ASNHESSYNEQF
TRBJ1-3	few	.	12	TRBV2	ASSPGRARNTIY
TRBJ1-5	.	TRBD1	13	TRBV6-6	AIRGDGTDNQPQH
TRBJ1-2	.	.	13	TRBV5-6	ASSRRWRLHYGYT
TRBJ1-1	.	.	13	TRBV5-4	ASSLAQLGNTEAF
TRBJ1-2	.	.	10	TRBV5-1	ASSLSGTTPT
TRBJ2-1	once	TRBD2	13	TRBV5-4	ASSPLAGGRNEQF
TRBJ1-2	.	.	15	TRBV7-9	ASAPYIGTQGNYGYT
TRBJ1-4	.	.	13	TRBV5-1	ASSLERGYGEKLF
TRBJ2-7	.	TRBD2	13	TRBV7-2	ASSQGLAQTYEQY
TRBJ2-2	.	.	12	TRBV5-1	ASSSGVGTGELF
TRBJ2-5	few	.	15	TRBV10-3	AISESRGGAGQETQY
TRBJ2-3	.	.	12	TRBV5-6	ASSSDRNTDTQY
TRBJ2-5	.	.	13	TRBV14	ASSPEGQLVETQY
TRBJ1-6	.	.	14	TRBV30	AWSVHQFGYNSPLH
TRBJ2-1	many	.	12	TRBV29-1	SVEGPGLPFEQF
TRBJ1-2	.	TRBD1	12	TRBV27	ASRLTGSHYGYT
TRBJ1-6	.	.	13	TRBV4-1	ASSQETVGNSPLH
TRBJ2-7	.	.	10	TRBV29-1	SVEIGTYEQY
TRBJ1-1	.	.	10	TRBV28	ASDRGQGEAF
TRBJ1-2	.	.	11	TRBV30	AWSVAQTNRYT
TRBJ1-4	.	.	14	TRBV5-6	ASSLRTGRSNEKLF
TRBJ1-4	.	.	18	TRBV5-1	ASSAGIGTFGGGPSEKLF
TRBJ1-1	.	TRBD1	14	TRBV5-6	ASSLRGTGGLTEAF
TRBJ1-2	few	TRBD1	14	TRBV28	ASSLSSGQGGYGYT
TRBJ1-3	.	.	13	TRBV28	ASSLHQPPGNTIY
TRBJ1-4	.	.	15	TRBV9	ASSRQGGRWSNEKLF
TRBJ2-1	few	.	11	TRBV5-1	ASSVEVGVKQF
TRBJ2-4	once	TRBD2	16	TRBV4-1	ASSQGLQREASKNIQY
TRBJ1-5	.	TRBD1	14	TRBV28	ASSASTGGTVQPQH
TRBJ1-5	.	TRBD1	13	TRBV30	AWSGPGQGGQPQH
TRBJ2-1	once	.	16	TRBV7-9	ASSLDVAGVDPRNEQF
TRBJ1-5	.	.	12	TRBV29-1	SVAPSGKDQPQH
TRBJ2-5	.	TRBD1	12	TRBV27	ASRTDRGQETQY
TRBJ2-1	.	.	13	TRBV28	ASSAPGTAGNEQF
TRBJ2-3	.	.	13	TRBV2	ASWSAKRGADTQY
TRBJ2-1	.	.	13	TRBV5-1	ASREDGSSYNEQF
TRBJ1-1	.	.	12	TRBV4-2	ASSQEMTPKVAF
TRBJ1-1	once	.	12	TRBV15	ATSSLTLNTEAF
TRBJ2-5	.	TRBD1	13	TRBV10-2	ASSEGQGNEETQY
TRBJ1-1	.	TRBD1	12	TRBV5-1	ASSQGTGNIVAF
TRBJ1-5	.	.	13	TRBV25-1	ASSEGQKGNQPQH
TRBJ2-7	.	.	11	TRBV5-5	ASSFDPGYEQY
TRBJ1-2	once	.	12	TRBV7-2	ASSLELRGGGYT
TRBJ2-5	once	.	10	TRBV30	AWSGSQETQY
TRBJ2-1	.	TRBD2	14	TRBV7-9	ASSKALAGVTGEQF
TRBJ2-7	.	.	12	TRBV19	ASSISQASYEQY
TRBJ2-6	.	.	13	TRBV14	ASSLTGTGANVLT
TRBJ2-7	.	TRBD1	13	TRBV4-3	ASSQDGTAAYEQY
TRBJ1-2	few	TRBD1	13	TRBV7-3	ASSPGQGANYGYT
TRBJ2-5	once	.	12	TRBV7-2	ASSPDRSQETQY
TRBJ2-5	.	.	12	TRBV6-5	ASRRRGVQETQY
TRBJ2-3	few	.	17	TRBV7-8	ASTIGRWYGRTSTDTQY
TRBJ2-5	.	TRBD1	14	TRBV5-1	ASSPSTGTGPRTQY